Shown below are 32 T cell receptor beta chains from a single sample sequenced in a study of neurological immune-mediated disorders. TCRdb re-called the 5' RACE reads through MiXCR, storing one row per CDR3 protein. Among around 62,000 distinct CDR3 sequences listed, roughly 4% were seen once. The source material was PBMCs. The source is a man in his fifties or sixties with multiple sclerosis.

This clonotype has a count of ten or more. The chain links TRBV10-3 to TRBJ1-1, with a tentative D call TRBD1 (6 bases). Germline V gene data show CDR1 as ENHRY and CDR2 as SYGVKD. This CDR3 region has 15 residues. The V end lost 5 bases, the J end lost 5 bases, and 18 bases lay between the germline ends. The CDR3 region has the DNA TGTGCCATCAGTAGGGACCAGGGGTGGTCTACTGAAGCTTTCTTT. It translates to CAISRDQGWSTEAFF.

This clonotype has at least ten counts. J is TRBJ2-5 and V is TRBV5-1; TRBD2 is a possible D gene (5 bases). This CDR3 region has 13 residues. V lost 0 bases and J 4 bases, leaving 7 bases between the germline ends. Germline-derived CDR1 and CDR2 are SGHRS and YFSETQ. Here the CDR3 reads CASSLDAGETQYF. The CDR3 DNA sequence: TGCGCCAGCAGCTTGGATGCGGGAGAGACCCAGTACTTC.

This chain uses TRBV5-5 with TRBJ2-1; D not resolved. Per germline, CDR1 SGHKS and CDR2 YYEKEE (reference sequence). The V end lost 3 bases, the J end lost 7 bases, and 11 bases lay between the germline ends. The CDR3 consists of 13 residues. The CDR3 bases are TGTGCCAGCAGCTCCAGAGAGCAAAATGAGCAGTTCTTC. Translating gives CASSSREQNEQFF.

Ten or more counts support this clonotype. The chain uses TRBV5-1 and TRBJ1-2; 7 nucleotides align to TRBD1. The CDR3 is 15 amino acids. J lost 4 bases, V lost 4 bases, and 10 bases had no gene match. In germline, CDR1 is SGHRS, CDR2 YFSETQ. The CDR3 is CASSPPGGNTYGYTF. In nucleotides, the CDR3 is TGCGCCAGCAGCCCGCCAGGGGGGAACACCTATGGCTACACCTTC.

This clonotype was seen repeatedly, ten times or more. The CDR3 sequence: CATGPTRLNTDTQYF. The CDR3 coding sequence is TGTGCCACCGGCCCGACCCGACTCAACACAGATACGCAGTATTTT. The J gene is TRBJ2-3, the V gene TRBV24-1; D is unresolved. The CDR3 is 15 residues long. The V end lost 9 bases, the J end lost 2 bases, and 17 bases lay between the germline ends. Germline assignment: CDR1 KGHDR and CDR2 SFDVKD.

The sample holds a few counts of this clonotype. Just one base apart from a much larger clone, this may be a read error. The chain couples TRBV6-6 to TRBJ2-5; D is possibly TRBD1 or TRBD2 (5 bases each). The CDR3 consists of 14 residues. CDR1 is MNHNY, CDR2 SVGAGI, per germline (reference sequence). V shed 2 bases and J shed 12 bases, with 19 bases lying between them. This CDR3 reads CASSYRERGGTEYF. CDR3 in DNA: TGTGCCAGCAGTTACCGGGAAAGGGGCGGAACAGAGTACTTC.

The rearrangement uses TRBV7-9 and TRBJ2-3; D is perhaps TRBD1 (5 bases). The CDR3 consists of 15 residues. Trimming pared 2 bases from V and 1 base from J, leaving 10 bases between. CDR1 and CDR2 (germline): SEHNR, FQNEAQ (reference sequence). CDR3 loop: CASSLRARGTDTQYF. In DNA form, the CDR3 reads TGTGCCAGCAGCTTACGAGCCAGGGGCACAGATACGCAGTATTTT.

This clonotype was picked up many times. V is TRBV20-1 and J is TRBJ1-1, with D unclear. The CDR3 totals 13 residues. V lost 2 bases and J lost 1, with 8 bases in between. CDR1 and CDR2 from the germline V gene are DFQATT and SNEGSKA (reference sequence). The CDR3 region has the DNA TGCAGTGCTAGACGGCAGCCGAACACTGAAGCTTTCTTT. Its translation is CSARRQPNTEAFF.

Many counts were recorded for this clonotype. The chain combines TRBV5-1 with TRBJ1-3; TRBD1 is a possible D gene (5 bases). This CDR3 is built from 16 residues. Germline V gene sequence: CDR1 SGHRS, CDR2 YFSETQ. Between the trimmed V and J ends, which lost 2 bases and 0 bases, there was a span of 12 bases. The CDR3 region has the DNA TGCGCCAGCAGCTTACCGGGACGGAACTCTGGAAACACCATATATTTT. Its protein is CASSLPGRNSGNTIYF. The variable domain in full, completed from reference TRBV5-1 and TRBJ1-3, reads KAGVTQTPRYLIKTRGQQVTLSCSPISGHRSVSWYQQTPGQGLQFLFEYFSETQRNKGNFPGRFSGRQFSNSRSEMNVSTLELGDSALYLCASSLPGRNSGNTIYFGEGSWLTVV.

The CDR3 DNA sequence: TGTGCCAGCAGTGACATCGTTTTAAGCGGGGGCCTTAGCAATCAGCCCCAGCATTTT. Amino acids: CASSDIVLSGGLSNQPQHF. V usage is TRBV2 and J usage is TRBJ1-5, with a weak D call TRBD1 (6 bases). Germline loops: CDR1 SNHLY, CDR2 FYNNEI. The CDR3 sequence is 19 residues long. Trimming took 3 bases from V and 0 from J, leaving 21 bases between them.

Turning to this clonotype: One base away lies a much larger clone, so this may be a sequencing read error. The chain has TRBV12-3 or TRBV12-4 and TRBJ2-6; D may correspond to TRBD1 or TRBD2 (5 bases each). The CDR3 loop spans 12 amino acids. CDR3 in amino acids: CASSYGAKVLTF. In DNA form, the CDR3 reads TGTGCCAGCAGCTACGGGGCCAAAGTCCTGACTTTC.

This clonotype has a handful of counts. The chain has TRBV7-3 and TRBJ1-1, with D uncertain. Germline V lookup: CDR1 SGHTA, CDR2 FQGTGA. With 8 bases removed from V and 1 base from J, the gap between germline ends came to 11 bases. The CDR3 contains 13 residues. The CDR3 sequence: CASGLTGNTEAFF. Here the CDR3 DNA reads TGTGCCAGCGGCCTGACGGGGAACACTGAAGCTTTCTTT.

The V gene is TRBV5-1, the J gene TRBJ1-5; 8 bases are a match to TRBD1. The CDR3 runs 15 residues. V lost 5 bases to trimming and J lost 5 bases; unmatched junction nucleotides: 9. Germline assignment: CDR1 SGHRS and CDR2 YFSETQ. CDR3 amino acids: CASSPGTGTDQPQHF. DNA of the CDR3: TGCGCCAGCAGTCCCGGGACAGGTACGGATCAGCCCCAGCATTTT.

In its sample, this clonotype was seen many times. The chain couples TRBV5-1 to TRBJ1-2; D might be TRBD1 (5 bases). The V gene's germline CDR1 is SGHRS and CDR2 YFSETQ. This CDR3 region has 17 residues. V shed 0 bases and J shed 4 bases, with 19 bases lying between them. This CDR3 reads CASSLGESIPGLYGYTF. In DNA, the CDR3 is TGCGCCAGCAGCTTGGGCGAATCGATACCGGGACTCTATGGCTACACCTTC.

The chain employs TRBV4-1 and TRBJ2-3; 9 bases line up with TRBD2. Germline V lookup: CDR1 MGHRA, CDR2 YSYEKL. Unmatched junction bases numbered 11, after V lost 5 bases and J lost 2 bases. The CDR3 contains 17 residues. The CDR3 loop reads CASSGRSAGGSTDTQYF. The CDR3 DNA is TGCGCCAGCAGCGGGAGGTCAGCGGGGGGTTCCACAGATACGCAGTATTTT.

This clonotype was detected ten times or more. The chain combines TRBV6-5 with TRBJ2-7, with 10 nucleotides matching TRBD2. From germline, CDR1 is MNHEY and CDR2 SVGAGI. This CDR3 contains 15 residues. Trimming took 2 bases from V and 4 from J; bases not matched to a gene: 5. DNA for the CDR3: TGTGCCAGCAGTTACATAGCGGGGGGAAGATACGAGCAGTACTTC. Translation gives CASSYIAGGRYEQYF.

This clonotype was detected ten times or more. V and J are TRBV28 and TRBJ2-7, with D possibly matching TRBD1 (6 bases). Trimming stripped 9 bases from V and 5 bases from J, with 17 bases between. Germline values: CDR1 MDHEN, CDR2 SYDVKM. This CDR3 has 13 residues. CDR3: CARNNRVLNEQYV. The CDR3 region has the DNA TGTGCCAGGAACAACAGGGTTCTAAACGAGCAGTACGTC.

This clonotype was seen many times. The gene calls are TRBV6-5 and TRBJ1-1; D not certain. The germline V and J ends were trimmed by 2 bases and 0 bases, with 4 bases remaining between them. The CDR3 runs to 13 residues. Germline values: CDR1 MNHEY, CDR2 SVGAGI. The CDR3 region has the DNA TGTGCCAGCAGTTACAGCATGAACACTGAAGCTTTCTTT. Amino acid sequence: CASSYSMNTEAFF.

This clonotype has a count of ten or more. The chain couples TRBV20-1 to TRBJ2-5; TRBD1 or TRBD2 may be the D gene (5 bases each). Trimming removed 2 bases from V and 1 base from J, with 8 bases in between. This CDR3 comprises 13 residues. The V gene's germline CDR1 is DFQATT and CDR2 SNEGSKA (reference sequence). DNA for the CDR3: TGCAGTGCTAGATACGGGGCCCAAGAGACCCAGTACTTC. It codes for CSARYGAQETQYF.

The CDR3 region is CSAGLDLIGELFF. The CDR3 DNA is TGCAGCGCGGGACTAGATCTTATCGGGGAGCTGTTTTTT. The chain links TRBV29-1 to TRBJ2-2; TRBD2 aligns across 8 bases. J gave up 7 bases and V 7 bases, and 8 bases lay outside the gene matches. The CDR3 has 13 residues. The germline gives CDR1 SQVTM, CDR2 ANQGSEA.

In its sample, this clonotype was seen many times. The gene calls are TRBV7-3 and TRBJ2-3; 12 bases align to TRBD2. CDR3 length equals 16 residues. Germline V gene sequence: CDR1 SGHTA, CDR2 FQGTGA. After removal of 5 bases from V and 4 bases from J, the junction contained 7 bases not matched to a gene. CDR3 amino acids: CASSRQTSGGSDTQYF. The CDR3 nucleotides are TGTGCCAGCAGCCGGCAGACTAGCGGGGGTTCAGATACGCAGTATTTT.

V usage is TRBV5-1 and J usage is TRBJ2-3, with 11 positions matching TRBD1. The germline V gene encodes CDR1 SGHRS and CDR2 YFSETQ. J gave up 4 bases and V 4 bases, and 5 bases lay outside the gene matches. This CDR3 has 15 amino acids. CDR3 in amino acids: CASSLTGQGADTQYF. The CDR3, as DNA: TGCGCCAGCAGCCTCACGGGACAGGGGGCAGATACGCAGTATTTT.

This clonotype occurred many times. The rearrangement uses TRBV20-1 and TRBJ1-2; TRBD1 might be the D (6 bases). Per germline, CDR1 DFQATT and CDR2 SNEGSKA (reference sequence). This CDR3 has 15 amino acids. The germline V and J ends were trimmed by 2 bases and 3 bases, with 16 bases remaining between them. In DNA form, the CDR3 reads TGCAGTGCTAGACCTCAGGGGATGGGATACTATGGCTACACCTTC. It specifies CSARPQGMGYYGYTF.

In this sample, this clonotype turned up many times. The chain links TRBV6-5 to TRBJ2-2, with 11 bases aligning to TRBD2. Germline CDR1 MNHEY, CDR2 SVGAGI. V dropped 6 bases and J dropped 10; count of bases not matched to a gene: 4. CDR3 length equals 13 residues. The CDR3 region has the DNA TGTGCCAGCAGCCGACTAGCGGGAACGGAGCTGTTTTTT. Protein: CASSRLAGTELFF.

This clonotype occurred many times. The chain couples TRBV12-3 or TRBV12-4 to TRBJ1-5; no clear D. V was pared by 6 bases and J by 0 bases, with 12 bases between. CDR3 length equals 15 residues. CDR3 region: CASSLGFYSNQPQHF. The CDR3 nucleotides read TGTGCCAGCAGCCTGGGGTTCTATAGCAATCAGCCCCAGCATTTT.

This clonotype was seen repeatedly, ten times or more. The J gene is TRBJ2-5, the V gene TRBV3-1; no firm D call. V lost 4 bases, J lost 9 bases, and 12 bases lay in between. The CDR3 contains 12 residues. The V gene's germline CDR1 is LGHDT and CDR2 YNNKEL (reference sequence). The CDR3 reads CASSLANRAQYF. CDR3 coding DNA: TGTGCCAGCAGCCTCGCCAATAGGGCCCAGTACTTC.

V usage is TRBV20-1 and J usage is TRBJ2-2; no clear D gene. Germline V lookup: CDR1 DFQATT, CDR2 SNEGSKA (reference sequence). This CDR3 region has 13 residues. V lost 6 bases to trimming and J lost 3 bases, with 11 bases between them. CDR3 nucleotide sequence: TGCAGTGCACCCGACCGAGACACCGGGGAGCTGTTTTTT. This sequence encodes CSAPDRDTGELFF.

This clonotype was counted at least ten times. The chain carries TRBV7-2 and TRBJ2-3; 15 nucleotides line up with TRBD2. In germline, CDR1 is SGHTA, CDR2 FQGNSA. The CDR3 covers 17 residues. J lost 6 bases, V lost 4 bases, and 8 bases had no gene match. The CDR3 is CASSSPGLAGGGDTQYF. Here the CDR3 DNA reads TGTGCCAGCAGCTCTCCGGGACTAGCGGGGGGAGGTGATACGCAGTATTTT.

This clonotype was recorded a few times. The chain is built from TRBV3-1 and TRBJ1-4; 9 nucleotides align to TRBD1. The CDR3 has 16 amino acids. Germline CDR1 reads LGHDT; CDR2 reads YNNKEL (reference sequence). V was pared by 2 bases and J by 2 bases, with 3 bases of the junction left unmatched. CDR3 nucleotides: TGTGCCAGCAGCCAATTCGACAGGGGGACTAATGAAAAACTGTTTTTT. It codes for CASSQFDRGTNEKLFF.

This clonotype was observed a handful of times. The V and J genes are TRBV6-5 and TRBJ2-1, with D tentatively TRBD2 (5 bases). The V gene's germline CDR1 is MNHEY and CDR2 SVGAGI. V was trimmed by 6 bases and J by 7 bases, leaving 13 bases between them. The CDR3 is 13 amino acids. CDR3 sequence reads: CASSRERVNEQFF. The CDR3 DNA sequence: TGTGCCAGCAGCCGGGAAAGGGTGAATGAGCAGTTCTTC.

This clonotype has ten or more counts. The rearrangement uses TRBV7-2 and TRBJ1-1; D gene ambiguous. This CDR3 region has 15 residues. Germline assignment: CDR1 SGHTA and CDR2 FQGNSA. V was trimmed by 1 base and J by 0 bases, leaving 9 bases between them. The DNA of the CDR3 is TGTGCCAGCAGCTTAGTTGGCGGGTTGAACACTGAAGCTTTCTTT. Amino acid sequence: CASSLVGGLNTEAFF.

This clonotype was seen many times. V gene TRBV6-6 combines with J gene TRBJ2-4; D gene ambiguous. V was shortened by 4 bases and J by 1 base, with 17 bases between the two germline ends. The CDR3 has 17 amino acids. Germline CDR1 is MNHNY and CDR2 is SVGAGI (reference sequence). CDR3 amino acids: CASSFQSRTRAKNIQYF. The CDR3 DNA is TGTGCCAGCAGTTTCCAGAGTAGAACTCGGGCCAAAAACATTCAGTACTTC.